This T cell receptor beta chain was sequenced in a study of molecular identifiers for immune sequencing clone quantification (dated by TCRdb to 2016 to 2019). With respect to the entire study: For a replicate experiment, the RNA from either around 20,000 or 100,000 naive CD8 T cells was divided into five aliquots, and four of those aliquots went on to sequencing. CD8 T cells were used in a methods study to benchmark molecular-identifier clustering-based TCR repertoire sequencing (MIDCIRS) and TCR RNA copy counting.

Beyond this particular receptor, the publication reports: Spiked-in Jurkat TCR RNA (about 10 copies' worth), which is not part of the donor repertoire, was contained in the naive libraries. Clones above 20 RNA copies held over 99% of molecules in CMV-specific effector cells but under 1% in naive cells. Modeling estimated about 2.8 recovered TCR RNA copies per cell, compared with approximately 10 by digital PCR, which implies roughly 30% capture efficiency. The sizes of highly expanded clones could end up underestimated when identical TCR molecules share a barcode. Spiked-in Jurkat TCR RNA equal to a single cell's worth was reported to be detectable even within one million naive CD8 T cells. When barcode sub-clustering was left out, chimeric consensus sequences inflated TCR diversity, with chimeras reaching as high as 47%.

Library method: PCR. Instrument on record: Illumina HiSeq 4000. Bulk TCR libraries were prepared as previously described, using TCR primers listed in Table S5. The Qiagen AllPrep DNA/RNA kit was used to purify total RNA. Before analysis, reads from multiple sequencing runs of one library were combined. As for the original processing: Only reads with exact TCR constant sequence were kept, trimmed to 150 nt, and grouped by their 12-nt molecular barcodes. Reads inside each barcode group were sub-clustered using a 15% Levenshtein threshold, and a quality-weighted consensus sequence was constructed for each RNA molecule. Non-functional sequences were removed, as were lower-count sequences one edit away from another. On the basis of fitting two negative binomial distributions, barcode sub-clusters with fewer than 20% of the maximum read count were discarded. The public reads were reanalyzed by TCRdb: fastp trimming at Q25, MiXCR alignment, in-frame beta chains only. Every entry covers one CDR3 protein and lists the most common genes and DNA from its rows. None of the V and J calls come from the authors' own analysis; TCRdb made them. The sample data list about 100,000 distinct CDR3 sequences, and 21% of these were observed just once. The top ten constitute more than 0.85% of the sample.

Libraries of naive CD8 T cells were built from anywhere between roughly 19,000 and 1,000,000 sorted cells, with 10%, 30% or 50% of the purified RNA used. Naive CD8 T cells, defined as CD8+CD4-CCR7+CD45RA+, were FACS-sorted into RLT Plus buffer on a BD FACSAria II. To test detection sensitivity, Jurkat RNA equivalent to more than 8 TCR copies was spiked into samples of roughly 18,000-1,000,000 naive CD8 T cells. Enrichment of CD8 T cells was done with RosetteSep CD8+ T Cell Enrichment Cocktail plus Ficoll-Paque, and ACK red cell lysis came afterward. Taken from the germline V gene (reference sequence), the CDR1 and CDR2 loops are LNHDA and SQIVND. Reading from cysteine to phenylalanine, the CDR3 counts 14 amino acids. Kept here is only the CDR3 DNA, which spans 42 bases and is read in frame from base 1. This clonotype was found once. The clone's antigen remains unknown. A much larger clone differs by one base, so this may be a read error.

The receptor was derived from a human donor in good health. Some libraries in this study had Jurkat cell RNA spiked in. Sequences were obtained from naive CD8+ T cells from blood, with Jurkat cell RNA spiked in. The cell subset or site label of this sample denotes: FACS-sorted CD8+CD4-CCR7+CD45RA+ naive T cells. The chain employs TRBV19 and TRBJ1-1; TRBD1 might be the D gene, on 6 matching bases. The sequence in DNA is TGTACCAGTAGTATGGGACATCTGAACACTGAAGCTTTCTTT. This sequence encodes CTSSMGHLNTEAFF.